What follows is one T cell receptor (beta chain) and its context. This clonotype was recorded a few times. What antigen it recognizes has not been identified. Base qualities are not recorded, but no much larger clone differs from it by a single base. The library was generated by PCR. TCRdb records Illumina HiSeq 2500 as the sequencer. Molecular barcoding was employed in the preparation of TCR libraries, with unique molecular identifiers being used to normalize TCRbeta repertoire quantification. In-frame beta chains were kept once TCRdb had trimmed the public reads at Q25 with fastp and called clones with MiXCR. Entries that share a CDR3 protein sequence are merged under the most common genes and DNA. Within this sample are a few hundred thousand distinct CDR3 sequences, with roughly 25% of them counted one time only. Together, the top ten hold roughly 2.6% of the sample. These data come from a study of T-cell reconstitution after alpha-beta-depleted transplantation in children (dated by TCRdb to 2015 to 2016). For the study in its entirety: The study quantitatively tracked T-cell immune reconstitution after TCRalphabeta/CD19-depleted allogeneic hematopoietic cell transplantation in children using TCR repertoire profiling.

Deletion took 0 bases off V and 6 bases off J, with a span of 12 bases between the germline ends. The CDR3, from cysteine to phenylalanine, totals 15 residues. The entry retains the CDR3 DNA only, 45 bases that are in frame from base 1. CDR1 and CDR2 were assigned from the germline V gene (reference sequence) as LGHDT and YNNKEL. What the study reported, not specific to this receptor: In some patients, the high TCRbeta diversity seen at day 60 was put down to recipient T cells and intrathymic progenitors that had survived conditioning. The apparently early recovery of alphabetaT-cell counts about two months after transplant reportedly depended on only several hundred rapidly expanded clones that came from non-depleted graft cells. Over subsequent months, a decline in hyperexpanded clone frequencies was noted, and after one year, T-cell counts and TCRbeta diversity were mostly ascribed to newly produced T cells.

According to the study, the label for this sample's treatment or condition signals: allogeneic hematopoietic cell transplantation with graft depleted of TCRalphabeta T cells and CD19 B cells. Transplant recipients were children who received TCRalphabeta/CD19-depleted allogeneic hematopoietic cell grafts. The sequence links TRBV3-1 to TRBJ2-1; TRBD1 is a possible D gene, resting on 5 matching bases. The material was PBMCs, obtained before TCRalphabeta/CD19-depleted stem cell transplant. The sequence derives from a girl aged 2 to 10 with Fanconi anemia, due to receive a stem cell transplant. The sequence in DNA is TGTGCCAGCAGCCAAGATCAGGGTAGAAGCAATGAGCAGTTCTTC. Translated, it gives CASSQDQGRSNEQFF.